Within the sample, the clone carrying this TCR beta chain is medium-sized. What it recognizes is unknown. An equimolar mix of two oligonucleotides served as the beta constant-region primer for TRBC1 and TRBC2. Ligated cDNA was amplified by four rounds of PCR with nested alpha and beta constant-region primers and SP2. The cDNA 3' end received a ligated single-stranded oligonucleotide carrying the SP2 primer and a 12-nucleotide UMI. Using its own MiXCR run on the UMI-ligation and nested PCR reads, TCRdb lists one record per CDR3 protein. The table includes about 120,000 distinct CDR3 sequences, roughly 36% detected once. The sample comes from a study of naive and memory T cell subsets. Whole-study findings and limits: Over 85% of naive TCR sequences appeared only once after error correction, unlike memory subsets. Clonotypes are single alpha or beta chains, not paired receptors.

Trimming removed 2 bases at V and 3 bases at J, with 13 bases between. Looked up from germline, CDR1 is MNHEY and CDR2 is SVGAGI. The CDR3 is 16 amino acids. The rearrangement uses TRBV6-5 and TRBJ2-2; D possibly corresponds to TRBD2 (5 bases). This receptor was identified in a human donor in good health. Sequencing used central memory CD4+ T cells from blood. Here the CDR3 DNA reads TGTGCCAGCAGTTACAGGTGGACTCGTGACACCGGGGAGCTGTTTTTT. It is translated as CASSYRWTRDTGELFF.